This T cell receptor (beta chain) is from a study of post-analysis software for immune sequencing data (dated by TCRdb to 2015 to 2017). A note on the overall study: Disease courses on record covered relapsing-remitting, secondary progressive and progressive-relapsing multiple sclerosis, though some patients had no subtype annotation. The patient repertoires were compared against fewer than twelve previously published healthy control repertoires obtained from donors aged about 6 to 26 years. A subset of samples was prepared in parallel using single-end sample barcoding, then pooled and co-amplified after Illumina adapter ligation. What the research found in general, with its limitations: The multiple sclerosis patient group was slightly younger than the control group. Significantly lower normalized Chao1 diversity was found in multiple sclerosis patients than in controls, suggesting substantial peripheral T-cell clonal expansion. Direct clustering with F measure showed strong co-clustering of samples prepared in the same batch, prompting a batch-effect correction. Four to six TRBV segments, including TRBV5-6, TRBV5-1 and TRBV20-1, were significantly more frequent in patients than controls.

To demonstrate the VDJtools post-analysis software, the study profiled TCR beta repertoires from the peripheral blood of 10 to 15 young patients with multiple sclerosis. The multiple sclerosis patients were children and adolescents ranging in age from 6 to 15 years. V loses 7 bases of germline sequence and J loses 8 bases, and the interval between the two ends is 12 bases. Reading from cysteine to phenylalanine, the CDR3 counts 11 amino acids. CDR3 DNA only is kept here, 33 bases in frame from base 1. CDR1 and CDR2 are drawn from the germline V gene: SGHAT, FQNNGV. The method behind the library was PCR. TCRdb lists the instrument as Illumina HiSeq 2500. To reduce PCR and sequencing biases, unique molecular identifiers were built into the TCR beta cDNA libraries. Per 1 to 10 million input T cells, approximately 500,000 cDNA molecules were obtained, such that each molecule approximated one T cell. The patient libraries were prepared and sequenced with the same protocol used for the earlier healthy control dataset. Samples belonging to the same batch were prepared together, multiplexed and sequenced on a shared HiSeq lane. The paper's data handling went like this. MIGEC handled the raw barcoded reads, throwing out single-read molecular identifier groups before consensus assembly and CDR3 extraction. Clonotype tables were post-analysed with VDJtools, normalizing diversity by down-sampling all datasets to the smallest sample size. Repertoire overlap clustering matched CDR3 amino acid but not nucleotide sequences to correct batch-related cross-sample contamination. TCRdb cleaned the public reads at Q25 with fastp, built clones with MiXCR and kept in-frame beta chains. Each entry is one CDR3 protein sequence, shown with its most common DNA and genes. What appears here as the V and J calls and clone size reflects TCRdb's work, not the paper's. This sample lists about 460,000 distinct CDR3 sequences; 45% were detected once. The ten most abundant clones make up about 12% of the sample.

In regard to this clonotype: Its specific antigen is unknown. Nothing much larger sits one base from this clone, and base qualities are not available.

This receptor was obtained from a girl aged 5-17 years with multiple sclerosis. The source material was blood. The V gene is TRBV11-2 and the J gene is TRBJ2-7; the D segment cannot be called with confidence. The nucleotide sequence is given as TGTGCCAGCACCACATACCACAAGCAGTACTTC. This codes for CASTTYHKQYF.